Each of the 18 T cell receptor beta chains below was sequenced from the same sample in a study of naive and memory T cell subsets. An oligonucleotide containing a UMI was ligated to the 3' end of TCR cDNA. Ligated cDNA underwent four rounds of PCR with nested alpha and beta constant region primers and SP2. TCRdb passed the 5' RACE reads through MiXCR, listing each CDR3 protein once. The sample carries 55,000 to 70,000 distinct CDR3 sequences, around 7.7% recorded once. All receptors derive from a male donor in good health.

Many counts were recorded for this clonotype. The V call is TRBV7-2, the J call TRBJ2-7; unclear D gene. There are 12 residues in the CDR3. Trimming removed 5 bases at V and 2 bases at J, with 7 bases between. Per germline, CDR1 SGHTA and CDR2 FQGNSA. CDR3 sequence (DNA): TGTGCCAGCAGCCCGAGTCCCTACGAGCAGTACTTC. Encoded protein: CASSPSPYEQYF.

Many counts were recorded for this clonotype. The genes are TRBV5-1 and TRBJ2-4; perhaps D is TRBD1 or TRBD2 (6 bases each). V was shortened by 4 bases and J by 6 bases, with 17 bases between the two germline ends. CDR3 length: 15 residues. Germline CDR1 is SGHRS and CDR2 is YFSETQ. The CDR3 DNA sequence: TGCGCCAGCAGCCCAGCCGGGACGGGGGCAAACATTCAGTACTTC. It specifies CASSPAGTGANIQYF. Filled out from reference TRBV5-1 and TRBJ2-4, the complete variable domain reads KAGVTQTPRYLIKTRGQQVTLSCSPISGHRSVSWYQQTPGQGLQFLFEYFSETQRNKGNFPGRFSGRQFSNSRSEMNVSTLELGDSALYLCASSPAGTGANIQYFGAGTRLSVL.

There are many counts of this clonotype. J is TRBJ2-2 and V is TRBV11-3; 12 positions match TRBD2. CDR1 SGHNT and CDR2 YENEEA come from the germline V gene. J was trimmed by 3 bases and V by 6 bases; bases with no gene match: 14. CDR3 length: 19 residues. The DNA of the CDR3 is TGTGCCAGCAGTCCGTCGGCTAGCGGGGGGGCCCTGGACACCGGGGAGCTGTTTTTT. It translates to CASSPSASGGALDTGELFF.

This clonotype was recorded at least ten times. The J gene is TRBJ2-5, the V gene TRBV10-3, with 8 bases fitting TRBD2. The V gene end was trimmed by 4 bases and the J gene end by 1 base; junction bases not matched to a gene: 5. There are 15 residues in the CDR3. Germline CDR1 reads ENHRY; CDR2 reads SYGVKD. CDR3 amino acids: CAISGPGTSQETQYF. CDR3 coding DNA: TGTGCCATCAGTGGCCCCGGGACTAGCCAAGAGACCCAGTACTTC.

This clonotype was seen more than once but under ten times. This rearrangement joins TRBV27 to TRBJ1-1; 10 nucleotides match TRBD1. With 3 bases clipped from V and 5 bases from J, the junction kept 6 bases outside the gene matches. The germline V gene encodes CDR1 MNHEY and CDR2 SMNVEV (reference sequence). The length of the CDR3 is 15 residues. This CDR3 reads CASSLRTGGRTEAFF. The CDR3 DNA reads as TGTGCCAGCAGTTTGAGGACAGGGGGAAGGACTGAAGCTTTCTTT.

The CDR3 DNA sequence: TGTGCCAGCAGCTTCACAGGGGCGAACACTGAAGCTTTCTTT. This encodes CASSFTGANTEAFF. This chain links TRBV7-8 with TRBJ1-1; the match to TRBD1 covers 7 bases. This CDR3 region has 14 residues. Germline trimming cut 3 bases from V and 1 base from J; bases unmatched to any gene: 2. Germline lookup yields CDR1 SGHVS and CDR2 FQNEAQ.

This clonotype appeared a few times. This sequence joins TRBV5-4 and TRBJ2-7; TRBD1 matches 7 bases. Germline V CDR1 and CDR2: SGHNT, YYREEE (reference sequence). The ends lost 5 bases at V and 6 bases at J; junction bases unmatched: 14. CDR3 length: 15 amino acids. CDR3 coding DNA: TGTGCCAGCAGTCAGGCTATGACAGGGTCCATCGAGCAGTACTTC. As protein: CASSQAMTGSIEQYF.

V gene TRBV27 combines with J gene TRBJ2-7, with a tentative D call TRBD2 (6 bases). The CDR3 has 14 residues. CDR1 and CDR2 from the germline V gene are MNHEY and SMNVEV (reference sequence). Trimming left V 4 bases short and J 2 bases short, with 12 bases between. This CDR3 is CASSSGTLPYEQYF. DNA of the CDR3: TGTGCCAGCAGTTCCGGGACTCTTCCCTACGAGCAGTACTTC.

This clonotype was counted ten times or more. The rearrangement joins TRBV6-2 or TRBV6-3 to TRBJ2-2; 9 bases line up with TRBD2. Germline CDR1 MNHEY, CDR2 SVGEGT. This CDR3 region has 16 residues. V lost 7 bases, J lost 7 bases, and 13 bases stayed unmatched. The CDR3 bases are TGTGCCAGCACCTCCCCAGCGGGGGGTCTTGGCGGGGAGCTGTTTTTT. Protein product: CASTSPAGGLGGELFF.

The chain couples TRBV6-2 or TRBV6-3 to TRBJ2-7; 10 bases line up with TRBD2. The germline CDR1 and CDR2 sequences are MNHEY and SVGEGT. This CDR3 has 16 amino acids. V shed 4 bases, J shed 5 bases, and the junction held 11 bases outside the gene matches. The CDR3 is CASSWGLAGVSHEQYF. CDR3 DNA: TGTGCCAGCAGTTGGGGCCTAGCGGGAGTCAGCCACGAGCAGTACTTC.

This clonotype has ten or more counts. J is TRBJ1-2 and V is TRBV6-1; D is unclear. Germline V gene data show CDR1 as MNHNS and CDR2 as SASEGT. V was cut by 2 bases and J by 4 bases, with 11 bases left in between. The CDR3 runs to 14 residues. Here the CDR3 DNA reads TGTGCCAGCAGTGAAAATTTCTCCGGCTATGGCTACACCTTC. Amino acid sequence: CASSENFSGYGYTF.

This clonotype was picked up many times. The chain joins TRBV6-1 to TRBJ1-1, with no clear D. V was shortened by 7 bases and J by 3 bases, with 15 bases between the two germline ends. Per the germline V gene, CDR1 is MNHNS and CDR2 is SASEGT. The CDR3 spans 14 residues. CDR3 protein: CASTLVLTDTEAFF. The DNA of the CDR3 is TGTGCCAGCACTTTGGTCCTTACGGACACTGAAGCTTTCTTT.

This clonotype occurred many times. The chain is built from TRBV25-1 and TRBJ2-1; perhaps D is TRBD1 or TRBD2 (5 bases each). The V end was cut by 1 base, the J end by 6 bases, with 13 bases between. This CDR3 is 15 amino acids long. Germline V gene sequence: CDR1 MGHDK, CDR2 SYGVNS. The CDR3 DNA reads TGTGCCAGCAGTGAATCGGGGACCAAGGCCAATGAGCAGTTCTTC. Translating it yields CASSESGTKANEQFF.

This clonotype was picked up many times. The chain recombines TRBV14 with TRBJ2-7; no clear D. The CDR3 consists of 13 residues. Germline V CDR1 and CDR2: SGHDN, FVKESK. V shed 4 bases and J shed 1 base, with 8 bases lying between them. CDR3: CASSLLGSYEQYF. The CDR3 nucleotides read TGTGCCAGCAGCCTCCTGGGGTCCTACGAGCAGTACTTC.

The genes are TRBV6-2 or TRBV6-3 and TRBJ2-3; D possibly corresponds to TRBD2 (6 bases). This CDR3 region has 16 residues. Looked up from germline, CDR1 is MNHEY and CDR2 is SVGEGT. V dropped 7 bases and J dropped 5 bases, with 22 bases sitting between them. In nucleotides, the CDR3 is TGTGCCAGCACCTATTGGGAATCGGGAGCGCAAGATACGCAGTATTTT. Translated, it gives CASTYWESGAQDTQYF.

The gene calls are TRBV2 and TRBJ1-2, with a tentative D call TRBD1 (6 bases). V shed 7 bases and J shed 3 bases, with 12 bases lying between them. Germline loops: CDR1 SNHLY, CDR2 FYNNEI. CDR3 size: 13 residues. The CDR3 loop reads CASTPGVDYGYTF. For the CDR3, the DNA is TGTGCCAGCACACCAGGGGTGGACTATGGCTACACCTTC.

This clonotype rates as medium-sized (0.01 to 0.1%). V usage is TRBV20-1 and J usage is TRBJ2-5; D tentatively fits TRBD1 or TRBD2 (6 bases each). Germline V gene data show CDR1 as DFQATT and CDR2 as SNEGSKA (reference sequence). Trimming stripped 3 bases from V and 5 bases from J, with 28 bases between. The CDR3 has 18 residues. Here the CDR3 DNA reads TGCAGTGCTAGGTCGGGGGCCAACCGACAGGTTATAGGGGAGACCCAGTACTTC. Encoded protein: CSARSGANRQVIGETQYF.

This clonotype appeared many times. The chain carries TRBV20-1 and TRBJ1-1; D gene uncertain. Trimming pared 6 bases from V and 5 bases from J, leaving 13 bases between. The germline V gene has CDR1 DFQATT and CDR2 SNEGSKA (reference sequence). This CDR3 contains 12 residues. The CDR3 bases are TGCAGTGCCACAAACGTAGGGACTGAAGCTTTCTTT. Amino acid sequence: CSATNVGTEAFF.